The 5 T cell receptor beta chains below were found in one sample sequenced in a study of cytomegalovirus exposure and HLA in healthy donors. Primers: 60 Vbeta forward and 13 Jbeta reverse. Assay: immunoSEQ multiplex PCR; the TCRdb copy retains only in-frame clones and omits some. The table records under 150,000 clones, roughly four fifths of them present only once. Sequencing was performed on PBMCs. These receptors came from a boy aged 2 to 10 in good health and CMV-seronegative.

CDR3 sequence reads: CASTTPGGNEKLFF. CDR3 DNA sequence: TGTGCCAGCACAACCCCGGGGGGCAATGAAAAACTGTTTTTT. The rearrangement uses TRBV6-6 and TRBJ1-4, with D possibly matching TRBD1 (6 bases). Germline values: CDR1 MNHNY, CDR2 SVGAGI (reference sequence). The V end lost 7 bases, the J end lost 5 bases, and 14 bases lay between the germline ends. The CDR3 contains 14 residues.

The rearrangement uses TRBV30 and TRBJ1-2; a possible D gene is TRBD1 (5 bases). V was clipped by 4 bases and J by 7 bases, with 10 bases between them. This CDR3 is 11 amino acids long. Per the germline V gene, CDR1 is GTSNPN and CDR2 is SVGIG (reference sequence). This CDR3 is CAWTAGCGYTF. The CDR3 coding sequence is TGTGCCTGGACGGCAGGGTGTGGCTACACCTTC.

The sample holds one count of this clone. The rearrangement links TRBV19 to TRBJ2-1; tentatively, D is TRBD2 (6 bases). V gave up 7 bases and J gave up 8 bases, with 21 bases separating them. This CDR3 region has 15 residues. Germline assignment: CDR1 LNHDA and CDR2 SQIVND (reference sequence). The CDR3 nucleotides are TGTGCCAGTACCCCCCCGGCGGGACCTACAGATGAGCAGTTCTTC. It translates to CASTPPAGPTDEQFF.

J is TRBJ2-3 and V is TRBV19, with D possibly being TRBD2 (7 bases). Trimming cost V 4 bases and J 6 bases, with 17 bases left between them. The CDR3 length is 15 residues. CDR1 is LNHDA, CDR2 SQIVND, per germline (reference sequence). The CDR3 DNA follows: TGTGCCAGTAGTAAAACTGGGGGGCGGGGGGATACGCAGTATTTT. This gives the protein CASSKTGGRGDTQYF.

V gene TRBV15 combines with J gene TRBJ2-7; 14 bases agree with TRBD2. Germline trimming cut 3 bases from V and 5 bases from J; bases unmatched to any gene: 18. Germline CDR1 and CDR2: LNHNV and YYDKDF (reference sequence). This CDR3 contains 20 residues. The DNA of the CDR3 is TGTGCCACCAGCAGCTACCCTAGGACTAGCGGGAGGACGGGTAAGGACGAGCAGTACGTC. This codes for CATSSYPRTSGRTGKDEQYV.